This T cell receptor beta chain is drawn from a study of CD8+CD57+ T cells in acquired aplastic anemia. Study as a whole: The average for DNA from sorted CD4+ and CD8+ cells was 3.2 ug.

Germline CDR1 WNHNN, CDR2 SYGVQD (reference sequence). V was trimmed by 3 bases and J by 5 bases, leaving 13 bases between them. This CDR3 is built from 14 residues. Details on this clonotype: Its antigen is unknown.

The TCR beta profiling, which covered VDJ combination and CDR3 sequence, was carried out using genomic DNA as the template. MiXCR was run by TCRdb on the reads, yielding one entry per CDR3 protein. The sample includes 80,000 or so distinct CDR3 sequences, less than 85% of them seen just once. The sequenced patients had an expansion of CD8+CD57+ cells seen by flow cytometry. Study results and limitations: Both patients and controls carried the same twenty-nine CD8+ CDR3 sequences.

The V and J genes are TRBV10-1 and TRBJ2-5; perhaps TRBD1 as D (5 bases). This clonotype was sampled from a human donor with aplastic anemia. The sample comprised sorted CD4+, CD8+, or CD8+CD57+ T cells (not recorded which) from PBMCs. The CDR3 DNA follows: TGCGCCAGCAGTGAATCAGGGCCTGGGGAGACCCAGTACTTC. This encodes CASSESGPGETQYF.